This TCR beta chain is drawn from a study of blood T cell repertoires in COVID-19. The length of the CDR3 is 14 residues. V was cut by 5 bases and J by 4 bases, with 14 bases left in between. Germline CDR1 and CDR2: SGHTA and FQGNSA. The protocol was immunoSEQ multiplex PCR, while the TCRdb copy is restricted to in-frame clones and leaves out a portion. The sample lists about 130,000 clones, approximately 83% occurring once. The receptor comes from a woman aged 50 to 60 who had recovered from COVID-19. The sequenced sample was peripheral blood. This chain joins TRBV7-2 and TRBJ1-2; D gene uncertain. CDR3 DNA sequence: TGTGCCAGCAGCACTAGTGGGAACCTCTATGGCTACACCTTC. It specifies CASSTSGNLYGYTF.